This TCR beta chain emerged from a study of blood T cell repertoires in COVID-19. The overall study: The analysed material was cDNA or gDNA that came from T cells, B-cell-depleted T cells, or PBMCs.

The trim removed 1 base at V and 2 bases at J, leaving 4 bases unmatched. Germline lookup yields CDR1 SGDLS and CDR2 YYNGEE. The CDR3 is 16 amino acids. Profiled with immunoSEQ multiplex PCR; TCRdb holds only in-frame clones, not every one. Of fewer than 450,000 clones detected, about 90% appear once; the ten largest clones hold 0.9% to 1.2%. Donors were grouped by their self-reported clinical history. This receptor was identified in a woman in her thirties who had recovered from COVID-19. Input material: PBMCs or T cells enriched from blood (not recorded which). The genes are TRBV9 and TRBJ1-1; TRBD1 matches at 11 bases. CDR3 DNA sequence: TGTGCCAGCAGCGTAACCGGGACAGGGGGAAACACTGAAGCTTTCTTT. Protein: CASSVTGTGGNTEAFF.